This T cell receptor (beta chain) was documented in a study of metastatic and nonmetastatic thyroid tumors. Study-level background: The comparison covered peripheral blood and tumor or nodule tissue in malignant and benign thyroid patients.

Source study methods: A classifier of distant metastasis in papillary thyroid cancer was built from CDR3 differences (across clinicopathological groups). TCRdb ran MiXCR on the PCR reads. The authors' filters were not applied to this entry. The sample holds tens of thousands of clones; roughly 15% are singletons and the top ten take around 7.2%. Among the patients, none had received any treatment before thyroid surgery. Findings of the study overall: Across blood and tumor, TCR beta diversity in malignant thyroid tumors was reportedly significantly higher than in benign nodules.

As for this clone: Antigen: not known.

The V segment lost 4 bases and the J segment 10 bases; nucleotides outside the gene matches: 7. CDR1 and CDR2 (germline): PRHDT, FYEKMQ (reference sequence). The CDR3 extends over 13 amino acids. The sequence derives from a female donor with papillary thyroid cancer or a benign thyroid nodule (not recorded which). Some clones in this sample may be carry-over from other donors' samples. This chain uses TRBV13 with TRBJ2-1; 7 bases map to TRBD2. Sequencing input: blood. The DNA for the CDR3 is TGTGCCAGCAGCTCAGAGCTAGCGGAAGAGCAGTTCTTC. It yields the protein CASSSELAEEQFF.